The rows below give T cell receptor beta chains drawn from one sample of a study of blood T cell repertoires in COVID-19. Generated by immunoSEQ multiplex PCR, the TCRdb table keeps only in-frame clones and is missing some. The table has around 180,000 clones, about 74% seen once. The sequenced material came from peripheral blood. The receptors stem from a woman of 80 years or more with acute or convalescent COVID-19. Both conserved end residues are part of each CDR3. D genes are given only for firm matches. Rows give clone size only sometimes, using once, few, many, or a class for an expanded clone.

>-|-|TRBJ1-4|TRBV13
CASSNRGANEKLFF
TGTGCCAGCAGCAACCGGGGGGCTAATGAAAAACTGTTTTTT
>-|-|TRBJ2-7|TRBV18
CASSSQAYEQYF
TGTGCCAGCTCCTCCCAGGCCTACGAGCAGTACTTC
>-|TRBD1|TRBJ1-5|TRBV24-1
CATSDGQGHQPQHF
TGTGCCACCAGTGATGGACAGGGACATCAGCCCCAGCATTTT
>-|-|TRBJ2-7|TRBV6-5
CASSYTSGLSHEQYF
TGTGCCAGCAGTTACACTTCAGGACTATCCCACGAGCAGTACTTC
>-|TRBD1|TRBJ2-7|TRBV29-1
CSVERTGGRNEQYF
TGCAGCGTTGAAAGGACAGGGGGACGCAACGAGCAGTACTTC
>-|-|TRBJ2-7|TRBV11-3
CASSLGGEYEQYF
TGTGCCAGCAGCTTAGGCGGGGAGTACGAGCAGTACTTC
>-|-|TRBJ1-3|TRBV6-5
CASSYQMYTAGNTIYF
TGTGCCAGCAGTTACCAAATGTACACCGCTGGAAACACCATATATTTT
>-|TRBD1|TRBJ2-7|TRBV5-1
CASSPTGGKAYEQYF
TGCGCCAGCAGCCCAACAGGGGGCAAGGCTTACGAGCAGTACTTC
>-|TRBD1|TRBJ1-2|TRBV4-3
CASSQDEGAKGYTF
TGCGCCAGCAGCCAAGATGAGGGGGCTAAGGGCTACACCTTC
>-|TRBD2|TRBJ2-1|TRBV10-3
CAIRPGLAGAPNEQFF
TGTGCCATCAGGCCCGGACTAGCGGGAGCCCCCAATGAGCAGTTCTTC
>few|-|TRBJ2-1|TRBV3-1/TRBV3-2
CASSHWPDYPYNEQFF
TGTGCCAGCAGCCATTGGCCGGACTACCCCTACAATGAGCAGTTCTTC
>-|-|TRBJ2-7|TRBV2
CASSEQIYEQYF
TGTGCCAGCAGTGAACAGATCTACGAGCAGTACTTC
>-|TRBD1|TRBJ1-4|TRBV28
CASSTSGGVSEKLFF
TGTGCCAGCAGTACGTCAGGGGGCGTATCTGAAAAACTGTTTTTT
>once|-|TRBJ1-5|TRBV6-1
CASSEAGWQGGQPQHF
TGTGCCAGCAGTGAAGCAGGATGGCAGGGAGGTCAGCCCCAGCATTTT
>-|-|TRBJ2-6|TRBV9
CASSLSGSGANVLTF
TGTGCCAGCAGCCTTTCGGGCTCTGGGGCCAACGTCCTGACTTTC
>-|-|TRBJ1-4|TRBV6-5
CASSPDYSNEKLFF
TGTGCCAGCAGTCCAGACTATAGTAATGAAAAACTGTTTTTT
>once|-|TRBJ1-5|TRBV28
CARNRASNQPQHF
TGTGCCAGGAACAGAGCTAGCAATCAGCCCCAGCATTTT
>-|-|TRBJ2-6|TRBV5-1
CASSLPFTSGAGANVLTF
TGCGCCAGCAGCTTGCCCTTCACCTCAGGGGCTGGGGCCAACGTCCTGACTTTC
>once|TRBD1|TRBJ2-7|TRBV5-1
CASSDRGYEQYF
TGCGCCAGCAGTGACAGGGGTTACGAGCAGTACTTC
>-|TRBD1|TRBJ2-7|TRBV27
CASSLTGGGEQYF
TGTGCCAGCAGTCTAACAGGGGGCGGGGAGCAGTACTTC
>-|-|TRBJ1-2|TRBV27
CASSTGTKGYTF
TGTGCCAGCAGTACCGGGACAAAGGGCTACACCTTC
>-|-|TRBJ2-2|TRBV11-2
CASSVASARNTGELFF
TGTGCCAGCAGCGTCGCTAGCGCGCGGAACACCGGGGAGCTGTTTTTT
>-|-|TRBJ2-4|TRBV27
CASSLRPRENIQYF
TGTGCCAGCAGCTTGCGTCCACGGGAAAACATTCAGTACTTC
>few|-|TRBJ1-6|TRBV4-1
CASSQDTGTYSPLHF
TGCGCCAGCAGCCAAGATACAGGGACGTATTCACCCCTCCACTTT
>-|-|TRBJ1-3|TRBV5-1
CASSYGTLQGGNTIYF
TGCGCCAGCAGCTACGGGACACTCCAGGGGGGAAACACCATATATTTT
>-|-|TRBJ2-1|TRBV7-2
CASSSMSAGFYNEQFF
TGTGCCAGCAGCTCTATGTCGGCGGGATTTTACAATGAGCAGTTCTTC
>-|-|TRBJ2-1|TRBV10-3
CAISDTRIHNEQFF
TGTGCCATCAGTGACACCAGGATTCACAATGAGCAGTTCTTC
>-|-|TRBJ1-1|TRBV30
CAWADGLNTEAFF
TGTGCCTGGGCAGACGGGTTGAACACTGAAGCTTTCTTT
>once|TRBD2|TRBJ2-3|TRBV19
CASSMAGGRQGTDTQYF
TGTGCCAGTAGTATGGCTGGCGGGAGGCAGGGCACAGATACGCAGTATTTT
>few|-|TRBJ2-7|TRBV28
CASTSGIVQSSYEQYF
TGTGCCAGCACTTCAGGTATAGTCCAGAGCTCCTACGAGCAGTACTTC
>-|-|TRBJ2-2|TRBV6-6
CASSATRTGELFF
TGTGCCAGCAGTGCCACTCGAACCGGGGAGCTGTTTTTT
>-|-|TRBJ2-1|TRBV28
CASSRINEQFF
TGTGCCAGCAGCAGAATCAATGAGCAGTTCTTC
>-|-|TRBJ1-5|TRBV19
CASSVQGFGNQSQHF
TGTGCCAGTAGTGTTCAGGGTTTTGGAAATCAGTCCCAGCATTTT
>-|-|TRBJ1-1|TRBV7-9
CASSPNPGMAEAFF
TGTGCCAGCAGCCCGAACCCCGGGATGGCTGAAGCTTTCTTT
>-|-|TRBJ2-1|TRBV7-8
CASSFVGLGDEQFF
TGTGCCAGCAGCTTCGTAGGTCTAGGGGATGAGCAGTTCTTC
>-|-|TRBJ2-3|TRBV27
CASSSARGYSTDTQYF
TGTGCCAGCAGTTCAGCAAGGGGCTATAGCACAGATACGCAGTATTTT
>-|-|TRBJ2-1|TRBV27
CASSFHIEREQFF
TGTGCCAGCAGTTTCCACATTGAGCGTGAGCAGTTCTTC
>once|-|TRBJ1-1|TRBV12-3/TRBV12-4
CASSFSSEAFF
TGTGCCAGCAGTTTCTCGAGTGAAGCTTTCTTT
>-|TRBD1|TRBJ2-3|TRBV5-1
CASSPGTASTDTQYF
TGCGCCAGCAGCCCAGGGACAGCTAGCACAGATACGCAGTATTTT
>-|-|TRBJ1-1|TRBV27
CASSGVQGRNTEAFF
TGTGCCAGCAGTGGGGTCCAGGGGAGGAACACTGAAGCTTTCTTT